The TCR beta chain described here comes from a study of shared clonotypes between healthy human individuals. At the level of the study: Each donor had three CD4 naive, three CD4 memory, two CD8 naive and one CD8 memory plate. Study-wide results and limits: Memory subsets generally showed smaller estimated richness than naive subsets did. Generation of non-shared clonotypes was less probable than generation of clonotypes shared by all four donors.

To note about this clone: Antigen: not known. This sample also contains other DNA sequences that code for the same CDR3.

Original processing notes: Junction-only sequences without quality scores were provided by ImmunoSEQ, so filtering was different. Assay: immunoSEQ multiplex PCR; the TCRdb copy retains only in-frame clones and omits some. V, J and clone size were drawn from that table, and D and trimming were deduced from the DNA. The table includes millions of clones, about 95% detected once. The naive CD8 fraction comprised CD45RO-negative cells positively selected for CCR7 and excluded terminally differentiated effector memory CD45RA+ cells. The specimen was naive CD8+ T cells sorted from blood. The receptor's source is a man aged 18-30 years in good health.

The CDR3 DNA is TGTGCCAGCAGCTTAGGTCAGAACTATGGCTACACCTTC. Amino acids: CASSLGQNYGYTF. The chain is built from TRBV13 and TRBJ1-2; D is ambiguous. Trimming cost V 0 bases and J 2 bases, with 4 bases left between them. This CDR3 has 13 residues. CDR1 is PRHDT, CDR2 FYEKMQ, per germline (reference sequence).